The rows below give T cell receptor beta chains drawn from one sample of a study of shared clonotypes between healthy human individuals. The repertoire was sequenced with immunoSEQ multiplex PCR; TCRdb's copy has only in-frame clones and lacks some. The table records some 2,000,000 clones, about 95% of them present only once. The material sequenced was naive CD8+ T cells sorted from blood. All receptors come from a man between 18 and 35 years old in good health. CDR3s include the opening cysteine and the closing phenylalanine or tryptophan. D genes are given only for firm matches. Clone size appears in some rows only: once, few, many, or a class for an expanded clone.

clone size: -; V gene: TRBV4-3; J gene: TRBJ2-1; D gene: -; CDR3 DNA: TGCGCCAGCAGCCATGGCGTTCCCAATGAGCAGTTCTTC; CDR3 protein: CASSHGVPNEQFF
clone size: once; V gene: TRBV4-3; J gene: TRBJ2-3; D gene: -; CDR3 DNA: TGCGCCAGCAGCCGGCTAACCTACCGGGCCCCGTCTCTGAGCACAGATACGCAGTATTTT; CDR3 protein: CASSRLTYRAPSLSTDTQYF
clone size: -; V gene: TRBV5-1; J gene: TRBJ2-1; D gene: TRBD2; CDR3 DNA: TGCGCCAGCAGCCTGACGGGACTAGCGTCCGCCAATGAGCAGTTCTTC; CDR3 protein: CASSLTGLASANEQFF
clone size: -; V gene: TRBV4-1; J gene: TRBJ2-3; D gene: -; CDR3 DNA: TGCGCCAGCAGCCAAGATACGGAAACCGATACGCAGTATTTT; CDR3 protein: CASSQDTETDTQYF
clone size: -; V gene: TRBV30; J gene: TRBJ2-3; D gene: -; CDR3 DNA: TGTGCCTGGGGGGACCGTCTAACAGATACGCAGTATTTT; CDR3 protein: CAWGDRLTDTQYF
clone size: -; V gene: TRBV6-5; J gene: TRBJ2-5; D gene: -; CDR3 DNA: TGTGCCAGCACAGCCGGGGAGACCCAGTACTTC; CDR3 protein: CASTAGETQYF
clone size: -; V gene: TRBV6-1; J gene: TRBJ2-1; D gene: -; CDR3 DNA: TGTGCCAGCAGTGTAATAGCGTCCTACAATGAGCAGTTCTTC; CDR3 protein: CASSVIASYNEQFF
clone size: -; V gene: TRBV6-1; J gene: TRBJ2-4; D gene: -; CDR3 DNA: TGTGCCAGCAGTGAAGTGGAGGGCTATCAACGGAGTTTC; CDR3 protein: CASSEVEGYQRSF
clone size: once; V gene: TRBV2; J gene: TRBJ2-7; D gene: -; CDR3 DNA: TGTGCCAGCAGTGATCCGCACTCCTACGAGCAGTACTTC; CDR3 protein: CASSDPHSYEQYF
clone size: -; V gene: TRBV11-2; J gene: TRBJ1-1; D gene: -; CDR3 DNA: TGTGCCAGCAGCTTAGCATGGGGGCTGGACACTGAAGCTTTCTTT; CDR3 protein: CASSLAWGLDTEAFF
clone size: -; V gene: TRBV13; J gene: TRBJ2-7; D gene: TRBD1; CDR3 DNA: TGTGCCAGCAGCTCGGGGACAGGGTTAAACGAGCAGTACTTC; CDR3 protein: CASSSGTGLNEQYF
clone size: -; V gene: TRBV7-6; J gene: TRBJ2-7; D gene: -; CDR3 DNA: TGTGCCAGCAGCTTAGTGTTCGGGGGTGAATCCTACGAGCAGTACTTC; CDR3 protein: CASSLVFGGESYEQYF
clone size: -; V gene: TRBV9; J gene: TRBJ2-7; D gene: -; CDR3 DNA: TGTGCCATCTTTAGAGGGTCTTACGAGCAGTACTTC; CDR3 protein: CAIFRGSYEQYF
clone size: -; V gene: TRBV9; J gene: TRBJ1-5; D gene: -; CDR3 DNA: TGTGCCAGCAGCGGCGGACCTAATCAGCCCCAGCATTTT; CDR3 protein: CASSGGPNQPQHF
clone size: -; V gene: TRBV19; J gene: TRBJ2-7; D gene: TRBD1; CDR3 DNA: TGTGCCAGTAGTATAGGGACAGGGATTGCCTACGAGCAGTACTTC; CDR3 protein: CASSIGTGIAYEQYF
clone size: -; V gene: TRBV7-8; J gene: TRBJ1-1; D gene: -; CDR3 DNA: TGTGCCAGCAGCTTACTGCCGGGCCAGGGGAAGCGCGGCACTGAAGCTTTCTTT; CDR3 protein: CASSLLPGQGKRGTEAFF
clone size: -; V gene: TRBV4-1; J gene: TRBJ2-1; D gene: -; CDR3 DNA: TGCGCCAGCAGCCCCGGACTTATGGATGAGCAGTTCTTC; CDR3 protein: CASSPGLMDEQFF
clone size: -; V gene: TRBV9; J gene: TRBJ1-2; D gene: -; CDR3 DNA: TGTGCCAGCAGCGTAGACGGGCGGGATGGCTACACCTTC; CDR3 protein: CASSVDGRDGYTF
clone size: -; V gene: TRBV5-6; J gene: TRBJ2-1; D gene: TRBD2; CDR3 DNA: TGTGCCAGCAGCTTGTGGGCGGGGGGCCCTAACAATGAGCAGTTCTTC; CDR3 protein: CASSLWAGGPNNEQFF
clone size: -; V gene: TRBV5-4; J gene: TRBJ2-6; D gene: -; CDR3 DNA: TGTGCCAGCAGCTTGAGGGACATAGAATCTGGGGCCAACGTCCTGACTTTC; CDR3 protein: CASSLRDIESGANVLTF
clone size: -; V gene: TRBV27; J gene: TRBJ1-1; D gene: -; CDR3 DNA: TGTGCCACAAAAATATTGGGGGACACTGAAGCTTTCTTT; CDR3 protein: CATKILGDTEAFF
clone size: -; V gene: TRBV2; J gene: TRBJ2-5; D gene: TRBD2; CDR3 DNA: TGTGCCAGCAGTGAAGCGCAGGGGACTAGGGGGACCCAGTACTTC; CDR3 protein: CASSEAQGTRGTQYF
clone size: -; V gene: TRBV7-6; J gene: TRBJ2-7; D gene: -; CDR3 DNA: TGTGCCAGCAGCCCTGGGGGTAGCTCCTACGAGCAGTACTTC; CDR3 protein: CASSPGGSSYEQYF
clone size: -; V gene: TRBV18; J gene: TRBJ2-7; D gene: TRBD2; CDR3 DNA: TGTGCCAGCTCACCAGGGACTACCTACGAGCAGTACTTC; CDR3 protein: CASSPGTTYEQYF
clone size: once; V gene: TRBV4-3; J gene: TRBJ2-3; D gene: -; CDR3 DNA: TGCGCCAGCAGCCAAACAGTTCCCGCAGATACGCAGTATTTT; CDR3 protein: CASSQTVPADTQYF
clone size: -; V gene: TRBV7-9; J gene: TRBJ2-2; D gene: -; CDR3 DNA: TGTGCCAGCAGCTTAGGATTTGATGCTGACGGGGAGCTGTTTTTT; CDR3 protein: CASSLGFDADGELFF
clone size: -; V gene: TRBV2; J gene: TRBJ2-1; D gene: -; CDR3 DNA: TGTGCCAGCAGTGAAATGGGGGGCTCCTACAATGAGCAGTTCTTC; CDR3 protein: CASSEMGGSYNEQFF
clone size: -; V gene: TRBV2; J gene: TRBJ1-2; D gene: -; CDR3 DNA: TGTGCCAGCAGCAAACGTACTTCAGGGGCGAGAGATGGCTACACCTTC; CDR3 protein: CASSKRTSGARDGYTF
clone size: -; V gene: TRBV27; J gene: TRBJ2-7; D gene: -; CDR3 DNA: TGTGCCAGCAGTTTAGGGAGAACCTACGAGCAGTACTTC; CDR3 protein: CASSLGRTYEQYF
clone size: -; V gene: TRBV7-9; J gene: TRBJ2-5; D gene: TRBD2; CDR3 DNA: TGTGCCAGCAGCGGGACTAGCGGGAGTTTCCAAGAGACCCAGTACTTC; CDR3 protein: CASSGTSGSFQETQYF
clone size: few; V gene: TRBV9; J gene: TRBJ2-7; D gene: TRBD1; CDR3 DNA: TGTGCCAGCAGCCTAGGGACAGGGGGCTACGAGCAGTACTTC; CDR3 protein: CASSLGTGGYEQYF
clone size: -; V gene: TRBV27; J gene: TRBJ2-1; D gene: TRBD2; CDR3 DNA: TGTGCCAGCAATAATGGGCTAGCGGGGGGATTCTACAATGAGCAGTTCTTC; CDR3 protein: CASNNGLAGGFYNEQFF
clone size: -; V gene: TRBV9; J gene: TRBJ2-3; D gene: -; CDR3 DNA: TGTGCCAGCAGCGTAGGAGGGGGACTCACAGATACGCAGTATTTT; CDR3 protein: CASSVGGGLTDTQYF
clone size: -; V gene: TRBV4-3; J gene: TRBJ1-4; D gene: -; CDR3 DNA: TGCGCCAGCAGCCGGTTGCGGGCGGTAGCTGAAAAACTGTTTTTT; CDR3 protein: CASSRLRAVAEKLFF
clone size: -; V gene: TRBV6-1; J gene: TRBJ2-7; D gene: -; CDR3 DNA: TGTGCCAGCAGTGAAGCGGGCTTCCTTCTCGAGCAGTACTTC; CDR3 protein: CASSEAGFLLEQYF
clone size: -; V gene: TRBV20-1; J gene: TRBJ2-7; D gene: -; CDR3 DNA: TGCAGTGCTACACAGGGCTACGAGCAGTACTTC; CDR3 protein: CSATQGYEQYF
clone size: -; V gene: TRBV6-5; J gene: TRBJ2-7; D gene: -; CDR3 DNA: TGTGCCAGCAGCCCCGGTGGTGCGGACGAGCAGTACTTC; CDR3 protein: CASSPGGADEQYF
clone size: -; V gene: TRBV29-1; J gene: TRBJ2-7; D gene: TRBD2; CDR3 DNA: TGCAGCGCTGAAGAGCGGGAGGGGAAGTACGAGCAGTACTTC; CDR3 protein: CSAEEREGKYEQYF
clone size: -; V gene: TRBV5-1; J gene: TRBJ2-1; D gene: -; CDR3 DNA: TGCGCCAGCAGCCGGACAGATAGTTACAATGAGCAGTTCTTC; CDR3 protein: CASSRTDSYNEQFF
clone size: -; V gene: TRBV4-1; J gene: TRBJ2-1; D gene: -; CDR3 DNA: TGCGCCAGCAGCCCACTTGGGGGTAATGAGCAGTTCTTC; CDR3 protein: CASSPLGGNEQFF
clone size: -; V gene: TRBV11-2; J gene: TRBJ2-7; D gene: -; CDR3 DNA: TGTGCCAGCAGCTTAGTCTGGGCCAGCTCCTACGAGCAGTACTTC; CDR3 protein: CASSLVWASSYEQYF
clone size: -; V gene: TRBV5-4; J gene: TRBJ2-1; D gene: TRBD1; CDR3 DNA: TGTGCCAGCAGCTTACCCGGACAGGGGCTAGGGAATGAGCAGTTCTTC; CDR3 protein: CASSLPGQGLGNEQFF
clone size: -; V gene: TRBV5-6; J gene: TRBJ1-2; D gene: -; CDR3 DNA: TGTGCCAGCAGCTTGGACCCTGTTGATGGCTACACCTTC; CDR3 protein: CASSLDPVDGYTF